The clone carrying this T cell receptor (beta chain) was recorded many times. Antigen: not known. The data originate from a study of blood T cells in healthy people across ages. This CDR3 comprises 16 residues. Germline V lookup: CDR1 DFQATT, CDR2 SNEGSKA (reference sequence). With 6 bases clipped from V and 3 bases from J, the junction kept 10 bases outside the gene matches. Isolation per sample recovered at least 7 million PBMCs. Total RNA extracted from each sample amounted to at least 6 micrograms. Findings and limits, study-wide: Unknown CMV status may confound age-related changes in expanded clones.

Then a second PCR, running about 7 to 11 cycles, was carried out with a sample-barcoded 5' primer and a J-beta primer mix. MiXCR, run by TCRdb on the 5' RACE reads, gives a single entry per CDR3 protein. The sample lists 1.5 million to 2 million distinct CDR3 sequences; about 28% were seen once. The rearrangement joins TRBV20-1 to TRBJ2-7; TRBD2 matches 14 bases. This TCR came from a woman younger than 45 in good health. The sample comprised blood. The CDR3 nucleotides are TGCAGTGCCCACGGGACTAGCGGGAGTCGATTCTACGAGCAGTACTTC. Translated: CSAHGTSGSRFYEQYF.